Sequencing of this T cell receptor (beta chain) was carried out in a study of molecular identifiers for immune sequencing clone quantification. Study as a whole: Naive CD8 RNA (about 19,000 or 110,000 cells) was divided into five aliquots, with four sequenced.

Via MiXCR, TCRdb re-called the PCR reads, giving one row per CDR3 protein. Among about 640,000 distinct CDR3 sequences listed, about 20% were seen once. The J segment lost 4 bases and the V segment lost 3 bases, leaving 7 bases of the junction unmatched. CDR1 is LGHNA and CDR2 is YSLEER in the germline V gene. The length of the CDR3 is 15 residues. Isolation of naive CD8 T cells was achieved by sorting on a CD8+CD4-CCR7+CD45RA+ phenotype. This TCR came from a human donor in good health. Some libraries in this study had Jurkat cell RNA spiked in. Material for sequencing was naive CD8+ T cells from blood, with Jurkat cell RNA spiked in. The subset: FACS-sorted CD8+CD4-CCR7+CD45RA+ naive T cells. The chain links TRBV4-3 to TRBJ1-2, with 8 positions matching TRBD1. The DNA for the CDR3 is TGCGCCAGCAGCCAGACAGGGGCGGGTAGCTATGGCTACACCTTC. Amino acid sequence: CASSQTGAGSYGYTF.